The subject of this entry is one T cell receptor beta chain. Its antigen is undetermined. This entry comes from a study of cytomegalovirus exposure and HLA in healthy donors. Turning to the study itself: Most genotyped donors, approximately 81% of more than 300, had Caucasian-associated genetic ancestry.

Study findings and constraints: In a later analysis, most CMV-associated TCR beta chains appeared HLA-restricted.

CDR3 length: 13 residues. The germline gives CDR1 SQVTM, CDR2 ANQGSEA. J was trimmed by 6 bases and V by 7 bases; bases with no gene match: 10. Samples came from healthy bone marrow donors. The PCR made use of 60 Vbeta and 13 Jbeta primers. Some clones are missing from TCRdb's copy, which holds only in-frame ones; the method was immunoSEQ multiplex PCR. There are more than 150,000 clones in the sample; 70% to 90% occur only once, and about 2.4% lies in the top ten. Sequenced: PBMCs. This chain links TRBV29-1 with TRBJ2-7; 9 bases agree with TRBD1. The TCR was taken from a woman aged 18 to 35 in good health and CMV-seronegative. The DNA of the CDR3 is TGCAGCGCCAGGGACAGGGAAATTGGCGAGCAGTACTTC. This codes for CSARDREIGEQYF.